This section outlines one T cell receptor (beta chain) sequence together with its context. This entry belongs to a study of blood T cell repertoires in COVID-19. Study-level information: Samples representing acute and convalescent COVID-19 were sourced from the United States, Italy and Spain. The cDNA or gDNA used as material had been derived from T cells, B-cell-depleted T cells, or PBMCs.

This CDR3 region has 13 residues. Germline V gene lookup returns CDR1 SGDLS and CDR2 YYNGEE. With V trimmed by 4 bases and J by 7 bases, 3 bases remained unmatched. As originally analysed: Amplification of reference gene primers provided the estimated nucleated cell counts. Sequencing was performed with immunoSEQ multiplex PCR; in TCRdb, only in-frame clones are kept and a portion is missing. That table supplies the V and J calls and clone size; D and trimming were determined from the DNA. This table has approximately 140,000 clones, under 85% appearing once. The receptor was isolated from a human donor in a cohort sampled during active COVID-19. Sequenced material: peripheral blood. The rearrangement joins TRBV9 to TRBJ2-1, with TRBD1 matching 9 bases. CDR3 region: CASSLGTGNEQFF. In nucleotides, the CDR3 is TGTGCCAGCAGCCTGGGGACAGGGAATGAGCAGTTCTTC.